What follows is one TCR beta chain and its context. V was shortened by 4 bases and J by 0 bases, with 10 bases between the two germline ends. The germline V gene encodes CDR1 MGHRA and CDR2 YSYEKL. This CDR3 contains 15 residues. The data belong to a study of control samples from healthy donors and cancer patients. Repertoires were generated with immunoSEQ multiplex PCR, while TCRdb's copy carries only in-frame clones and drops some. This sample has 70,000 to 95,000 clones; more than 85% occur once, and the top ten carry roughly 1.3%. Material for sequencing was PBMCs. V and J are TRBV4-1 and TRBJ2-1; D not resolved. The clonotype was recovered from a woman in her forties with lung cancer. CDR3 DNA sequence: TGCGCCAGCAGCCTTGGCAGTGGCTCCTACAATGAGCAGTTCTTC. Translating gives CASSLGSGSYNEQFF.